This entry features one TCR beta chain sequence. The data belong to a study of blood T cell repertoires in COVID-19. Study information: In each case, the material was cDNA or gDNA derived from T cells, B-cell-depleted T cells, or PBMCs.

V gave up 4 bases and J gave up 5 bases; unmatched junction bases: 6. Germline CDR1 reads LGHDT; CDR2 reads YNNKEL (reference sequence). The CDR3 is made up of 15 amino acids. Authors' analysis steps: Reference gene primer amplification gave nucleated cell count estimates. Assay: immunoSEQ multiplex PCR; the TCRdb copy retains only in-frame clones and omits some. Clone size and V and J calls were adopted from that table, with D and trimming inferred from the DNA. The profile shows around 160,000 clones, almost 85% of them singletons. Participants were aged about 18 to 100 years from approximately 23 US areas. Symptom resolution, clearance, or two negative PCRs marked donors in Cohort 3 as recovered.

This chain joins TRBV3-1 (or the pseudogene TRBV3-2) and TRBJ1-2; 11 nucleotides align to TRBD1. The receptor comes from a man aged 50 to 60 who had recovered from COVID-19. The sequenced material came from PBMCs or T cells enriched from blood (not recorded which). DNA of the CDR3: TGTGCCAGCAGCCCACGGACAGGGGGCGCGTATGGCTACACCTTC. Amino acid sequence: CASSPRTGGAYGYTF.